A selection of T cell receptor beta chains follows, all from one sample in a study of cytomegalovirus exposure and HLA in healthy donors. This table comes from immunoSEQ multiplex PCR, and its TCRdb copy is limited to in-frame clones, with some not included. The table shows some 140,000 clones, with 84% occurring only once. Input material: PBMCs. The receptors originated from a woman younger than 45 in good health and CMV-seronegative. The CDR3 runs from the conserved cysteine through the conserved F or W. The D gene is left open where the match is weak. Clone size is not always given. Where it is, it says once, few, many or a class for expanded clones.

CDR3 protein: CASSAKSGGQGNYGYTF
CDR3 DNA: TGTGCCAGCAGTGCGAAGTCGGGAGGACAGGGGAACTATGGCTACACCTTC
V gene: TRBV6-1
clone size: -
D gene: TRBD1
J gene: TRBJ1-2

CDR3 protein: CASSLEGQGESEQFF
CDR3 DNA: TGTGCCAGCAGCTTAGAGGGACAGGGGGAAAGTGAGCAGTTCTTC
V gene: TRBV11-2
clone size: -
D gene: TRBD1
J gene: TRBJ2-1

CDR3 protein: CASSSYSGGSDTQYF
CDR3 DNA: TGTGCCAGCAGTTCCTATAGCGGGGGGAGCGATACGCAGTATTTT
V gene: TRBV28
clone size: -
D gene: TRBD2
J gene: TRBJ2-3

CDR3 protein: CASSIDSMNTEAFF
CDR3 DNA: TGTGCCAGTAGTATCGACAGCATGAACACTGAAGCTTTCTTT
V gene: TRBV19
clone size: once
D gene: -
J gene: TRBJ1-1

CDR3 protein: CASSITGVKETQYF
CDR3 DNA: TGTGCCAGTAGTATTACGGGGGTCAAAGAGACCCAGTACTTC
V gene: TRBV19
clone size: -
D gene: -
J gene: TRBJ2-5

CDR3 protein: CASSAHRALYGYTF
CDR3 DNA: TGCGCCAGCAGTGCCCATCGAGCCCTCTATGGCTACACCTTC
V gene: TRBV10-1
clone size: -
D gene: -
J gene: TRBJ1-2

CDR3 protein: CASSRQGRYQETQYF
CDR3 DNA: TGCGCCAGCAGCCGACAGGGAAGGTACCAAGAGACCCAGTACTTC
V gene: TRBV10-2
clone size: -
D gene: TRBD1
J gene: TRBJ2-5

CDR3 protein: CASSAGQGNYGYTF
CDR3 DNA: TGTGCCAGCAGCGCCGGACAGGGCAACTATGGCTACACCTTC
V gene: TRBV9
clone size: -
D gene: TRBD1
J gene: TRBJ1-2

CDR3 protein: CASSPPGGPADYGYTF
CDR3 DNA: TGTGCCAGCTCACCACCGGGGGGGCCCGCAGACTATGGCTACACCTTC
V gene: TRBV18
clone size: -
D gene: -
J gene: TRBJ1-2

CDR3 protein: CASSLGNRGADEQYF
CDR3 DNA: TGTGCCAGCAGTTTGGGGAACAGGGGGGCGGACGAGCAGTACTTC
V gene: TRBV27
clone size: -
D gene: TRBD1
J gene: TRBJ2-7

CDR3 protein: CASSRLAGDEETQYF
CDR3 DNA: TGTGCCAGCAGCCGTCTAGCGGGGGACGAAGAGACCCAGTACTTC
V gene: TRBV4-2
clone size: -
D gene: TRBD2
J gene: TRBJ2-5

CDR3 protein: CATSRFQEPQHF
CDR3 DNA: TGTGCCACCAGCAGATTTCAGGAGCCCCAGCATTTT
V gene: TRBV15
clone size: few
D gene: -
J gene: TRBJ1-5

CDR3 protein: CASRGTSGGAGTQYF
CDR3 DNA: TGTGCCAGCAGAGGGACTAGCGGGGGGGCGGGAACGCAGTATTTT
V gene: TRBV2
clone size: -
D gene: TRBD2
J gene: TRBJ2-3

CDR3 protein: CASSPPSGDTQYF
CDR3 DNA: TGTGCCAGCTCACCACCGAGCGGGGATACGCAGTATTTT
V gene: TRBV18
clone size: -
D gene: -
J gene: TRBJ2-3

CDR3 protein: CASSEGGRPGQPQHF
CDR3 DNA: TGTGCCAGCAGTGAAGGGGGGCGGCCCGGTCAGCCCCAGCATTTT
V gene: TRBV6-1
clone size: once
D gene: -
J gene: TRBJ1-5

CDR3 protein: CASSPWTGDYGYTF
CDR3 DNA: TGCGCCAGCAGCCCCTGGACAGGGGACTATGGCTACACCTTC
V gene: TRBV5-1
clone size: -
D gene: TRBD1
J gene: TRBJ1-2

CDR3 protein: CASSQDLTVQPQHF
CDR3 DNA: TGCGCCAGCAGCCAAGATCTTACTGTACAGCCCCAGCATTTT
V gene: TRBV4-3
clone size: -
D gene: -
J gene: TRBJ1-5

CDR3 protein: CASSQGSGGEPETQYF
CDR3 DNA: TGTGCCAGCAGCCAAGGCAGCGGGGGGGAACCAGAGACCCAGTACTTC
V gene: TRBV4-2
clone size: -
D gene: TRBD2
J gene: TRBJ2-5

CDR3 protein: CASSFLRDNIQYF
CDR3 DNA: TGTGCCAGCAGCTTCCTCCGGGATAACATTCAGTACTTC
V gene: TRBV11-2
clone size: few
D gene: -
J gene: TRBJ2-4

CDR3 protein: CATSTVLAKNIQYF
CDR3 DNA: TGTGCCACCTCGACAGTTCTAGCCAAAAACATTCAGTACTTC
V gene: TRBV28
clone size: -
D gene: -
J gene: TRBJ2-4

CDR3 protein: CASSPDRGNSPLHF
CDR3 DNA: TGCGCCAGCAGCCCGGACAGGGGAAATTCACCCCTCCACTTT
V gene: TRBV5-1
clone size: -
D gene: TRBD1
J gene: TRBJ1-6

CDR3 protein: CASSQDLASRSYEQYF
CDR3 DNA: TGCGCCAGCAGCCAAGATCTAGCCAGTCGATCCTACGAGCAGTACTTC
V gene: TRBV4-1
clone size: -
D gene: -
J gene: TRBJ2-7

CDR3 protein: CASSVPLAGGQETQYF
CDR3 DNA: TGTGCCAGCAGTGTCCCCTTGGCGGGGGGGCAAGAGACCCAGTACTTC
V gene: TRBV2
clone size: -
D gene: TRBD2
J gene: TRBJ2-5

CDR3 protein: CASSVDGHPGEQYF
CDR3 DNA: TGTGCCAGCAGCGTAGATGGACACCCGGGCGAGCAGTACTTC
V gene: TRBV9
clone size: -
D gene: -
J gene: TRBJ2-7

CDR3 protein: CAWSHTGFNYGYTF
CDR3 DNA: TGTGCCTGGAGTCACACAGGGTTTAACTATGGCTACACCTTC
V gene: TRBV30
clone size: -
D gene: -
J gene: TRBJ1-2

CDR3 protein: CASTGVLNTGELFF
CDR3 DNA: TGTGCCTCAACAGGGGTTCTGAACACCGGGGAGCTGTTTTTT
V gene: TRBV2
clone size: -
D gene: TRBD1
J gene: TRBJ2-2

CDR3 protein: CASSLGPGQSSEQYF
CDR3 DNA: TGTGCCAGCAGCTTGGGCCCGGGACAGTCTTCCGAGCAGTACTTC
V gene: TRBV7-2
clone size: -
D gene: TRBD1
J gene: TRBJ2-7

CDR3 protein: CASSGSGGIYEQYF
CDR3 DNA: TGTGCCAGCAGTGGTAGCGGGGGCATATACGAGCAGTACTTC
V gene: TRBV6-1
clone size: once
D gene: TRBD2
J gene: TRBJ2-7

CDR3 protein: CASKVTSEQETQYF
CDR3 DNA: TGTGCCAGTAAAGTTACGTCAGAACAAGAGACCCAGTACTTC
V gene: TRBV6-5
clone size: -
D gene: -
J gene: TRBJ2-5

CDR3 protein: CASKAGGIVDTQYF
CDR3 DNA: TGTGCCAGCAAGGCGGGGGGCATAGTGGATACGCAGTATTTT
V gene: TRBV7-2
clone size: -
D gene: TRBD2
J gene: TRBJ2-3

CDR3 protein: CASSLIAGGGHNEQFF
CDR3 DNA: TGTGCCAGCAGCTTAATTGCGGGGGGAGGACACAATGAGCAGTTCTTC
V gene: TRBV7-3
clone size: once
D gene: TRBD2
J gene: TRBJ2-1

CDR3 protein: CASSSLAGAVYNEQFF
CDR3 DNA: TGTGCCAGCAGCTCACTAGCGGGGGCCGTCTACAATGAGCAGTTCTTC
V gene: TRBV7-6
clone size: -
D gene: TRBD2
J gene: TRBJ2-1

CDR3 protein: CASSVRSSGYNEQFF
CDR3 DNA: TGTGCCAGCAGCGTGCGGTCTAGCGGTTACAATGAGCAGTTCTTC
V gene: TRBV9
clone size: -
D gene: TRBD2
J gene: TRBJ2-1

CDR3 protein: CASSSDRVLYGYTF
CDR3 DNA: TGCGCCAGCAGCTCCGACAGGGTTCTCTATGGCTACACCTTC
V gene: TRBV5-1
clone size: -
D gene: TRBD1
J gene: TRBJ1-2

CDR3 protein: CASRSPGNSFEKLFF
CDR3 DNA: TGTGCCAGCAGGTCCCCGGGAAATTCGTTTGAAAAACTGTTTTTT
V gene: TRBV7-3
clone size: -
D gene: -
J gene: TRBJ1-4

CDR3 protein: CASSLGSGLSGNTIYF
CDR3 DNA: TGTGCCAGCAGCCTCGGTAGTGGACTTTCTGGAAACACCATATATTTT
V gene: TRBV4-2
clone size: once
D gene: -
J gene: TRBJ1-3

CDR3 protein: CASSQGRGNRDTDTQYF
CDR3 DNA: TGTGCCAGCAGCCAGGGGAGGGGAAACCGCGACACAGATACGCAGTATTTT
V gene: TRBV4-2
clone size: -
D gene: TRBD2
J gene: TRBJ2-3

CDR3 protein: CASSAGLAGDSYEQYF
CDR3 DNA: TGTGCCAGCAGTGCTGGACTAGCGGGGGATTCCTACGAGCAGTACTTC
V gene: TRBV2
clone size: -
D gene: TRBD2
J gene: TRBJ2-7

CDR3 protein: CASSYRGRNTEAFF
CDR3 DNA: TGTGCCAGCAGCTACAGGGGGCGGAACACTGAAGCTTTCTTT
V gene: TRBV2
clone size: -
D gene: TRBD1
J gene: TRBJ1-1

CDR3 protein: CASSIYQGNTGELFF
CDR3 DNA: TGTGCCAGTAGTATTTATCAGGGGAACACCGGGGAGCTGTTTTTT
V gene: TRBV19
clone size: -
D gene: -
J gene: TRBJ2-2

CDR3 protein: CSARRAYGYTF
CDR3 DNA: TGCAGTGCTAGGCGGGCTTATGGCTACACCTTC
V gene: TRBV20-1
clone size: -
D gene: -
J gene: TRBJ1-2

CDR3 protein: CASSLRTGRTYEQYF
CDR3 DNA: TGTGCCAGCAGCCTAAGGACAGGACGGACCTACGAGCAGTACTTC
V gene: TRBV7-8
clone size: -
D gene: TRBD1
J gene: TRBJ2-7

CDR3 protein: CASSLSNTIYF
CDR3 DNA: TGTGCCAGCAGCCTATCCAACACCATATATTTT
V gene: TRBV14
clone size: -
D gene: -
J gene: TRBJ1-3

CDR3 protein: CASSQVVSTDTQYF
CDR3 DNA: TGCGCCAGCAGCCAAGTAGTGAGCACAGATACGCAGTATTTT
V gene: TRBV4-1
clone size: -
D gene: -
J gene: TRBJ2-3

CDR3 protein: CASSEGLAGVAQYF
CDR3 DNA: TGTGCCAGCAGTGAAGGCCTAGCGGGGGTGGCGCAGTATTTT
V gene: TRBV6-1
clone size: -
D gene: TRBD2
J gene: TRBJ2-3